This note documents a single T cell receptor (beta chain) sequence. Its specificity is not known. The record originates from a study of monozygotic twins with inflammatory bowel disease. Whole-study results and caveats: IBD patients shared fewer clonotypes with others than healthy twins, especially with disease activity.

Eight separate reactions per sample yielded the cDNA. The template-switching step introduced UMIs that carried a 6-nucleotide sample barcode. cDNA encoding TCRalpha and TCRbeta underwent two nested PCRs of approximately 16 and 9 cycles, each of which was followed by bead purification. Reanalyzing the 5' RACE reads, TCRdb keeps one entry per CDR3 protein, without DNA. The sample table includes some 450,000 distinct CDR3 sequences. Germline V gene sequence: CDR1 MNHNS, CDR2 SASEGT. This CDR3 comprises 19 residues. The material sequenced was blood. The V gene is TRBV6-1, the J gene TRBJ2-7; without DNA, the TCRdb call of TRBD2 cannot be checked. The sequence was obtained from a human donor with ulcerative colitis or Crohn's disease, or a healthy co-twin of an affected twin (not recorded which). CDR3 sequence reads: CASSTSNPTRTSGNGEQYF.